This entry concerns a single TCR beta chain. Its antigen is not identified. The CDR3 is 12 amino acids. These data are taken from a study of T cells expressing NK-cell markers. Study background: Sorted CD3+CD56-NKG2C+, CD3+CD56+NKG2C- and CD3+CD56+NKG2C+ T cells were the source of the TCR beta repertoires. Among eight sequenced donors, seven carried HCMV seropositivity while one was seronegative.

From the 5' RACE reads, TCRdb lists one entry per CDR3 protein and no DNA. Its listing shows about 450,000 distinct CDR3 sequences. Study results and caveats: Dominance of the CD3+CD56-NKG2C+ fraction by these clonotypes also held in a few donors. Dominant NKG2C+ clonotypes accounted for roughly 1.0-8% of CD8+ T cells in about six donors.

The sample was blood T cells: a sorted CD56 or NKG2C T cell subset, CD4+ or CD8+ T cells, or bulk PBMC T cells (not recorded which). The rearrangement uses TRBV12-3 or TRBV12-4 and TRBJ1-2. The TCR comes from a woman aged 18 to 75 in good health. CDR3 sequence: CASRTGYYGYTF.